Each of the 29 T cell receptor beta chains below was sequenced from the same sample in a study of blood T cells in healthy people across ages. Alongside a J-beta primer mix, a sample-barcoded 5' primer served in a second PCR lasting roughly 7 to 12 cycles. TCRdb reprocessed the 5' RACE reads with MiXCR, giving one entry per CDR3 protein. The repertoire has some 710,000 distinct CDR3 sequences, about 20% of them found once; the top ten carry under 25%. What was sequenced was blood. The receptors here all came from a man aged 70 or older in good health.

CDR3 loop: CASRNRWQGNEKLFF. In nucleotides, the CDR3 is TGTGCCAGCCGAAATCGGTGGCAGGGGAATGAAAAACTGTTTTTT. This chain links TRBV7-8 with TRBJ1-4; weak D call: TRBD1 (6 bases). V was cut by 8 bases and J by 5 bases, with 18 bases left in between. The germline gives CDR1 SGHVS, CDR2 FQNEAQ. CDR3 length equals 15 residues.

This chain joins TRBV6-1 and TRBJ2-7, with D unresolved. The V gene's germline CDR1 is MNHNS and CDR2 SASEGT. V was trimmed by 3 bases and J by 4 bases, leaving 7 bases between them. The CDR3 extends over 12 amino acids. CDR3 loop: CASSEDRYEQYF. CDR3 coding DNA: TGTGCCAGCAGTGAGGACCGGTACGAGCAGTACTTC.

The sample holds a few counts of this clonotype. The V gene is TRBV20-1, the J gene TRBJ2-5, with D possibly being TRBD1 or TRBD2 (5 bases each). Germline CDR1 and CDR2: DFQATT and SNEGSKA (reference sequence). The CDR3 length is 15 residues. Trimming removed 6 bases from V and 4 bases from J, with 21 bases in between. CDR3 protein: CSALERGRVRETQYF. CDR3 nucleotide sequence: TGCAGTGCCTTAGAGAGGGGAAGGGTGCGAGAGACCCAGTACTTC.

CDR3 amino acids: CASSLASQSSYNEQFF. In nucleotides, the CDR3 is TGTGCCAGCAGTTTAGCTTCCCAGAGCTCCTACAATGAGCAGTTCTTC. The genes are TRBV12-3 or TRBV12-4 and TRBJ2-1; D ambiguous. The ends were cut back, 0 bases at V and 0 bases at J, with 9 bases in the middle. CDR3 length: 16 amino acids.

This clonotype has at least ten counts. The V gene is TRBV3-1, the J gene TRBJ1-2; D may be TRBD1 (6 bases). CDR1 and CDR2 (germline): LGHDT, YNNKEL (reference sequence). The V end lost 1 base, the J end lost 1 base, and 10 bases lay between the germline ends. This CDR3 region has 15 residues. The chain's CDR3 is CASSQASRGNYGYTF. The CDR3 DNA follows: TGTGCCAGCAGCCAAGCATCCAGGGGTAACTATGGCTACACCTTC.

This clonotype was picked up many times. The rearrangement uses TRBV20-1 and TRBJ2-3; 11 bases agree with TRBD2. The CDR3 covers 15 residues. The V segment lost 4 bases and the J segment 4 bases; nucleotides outside the gene matches: 7. Germline lookup yields CDR1 DFQATT and CDR2 SNEGSKA (reference sequence). The CDR3 region is CSATSGTSGADTQYF. The CDR3, as DNA: TGCAGTGCTACCTCCGGGACTAGCGGAGCAGATACGCAGTATTTT.

The chain is built from TRBV24-1 and TRBJ2-5; no clear D. The V end was cut by 5 bases, the J end by 4 bases, with 13 bases between. The CDR3 totals 14 residues. Germline V lookup: CDR1 KGHDR, CDR2 SFDVKD. The CDR3 spells CATSVRGVRETQYF. DNA for the CDR3: TGTGCCACCAGTGTGCGAGGAGTCCGAGAGACCCAGTACTTC.

The chain has TRBV20-1 and TRBJ2-2; 11 positions agree with TRBD2. V shed 0 bases, J shed 6 bases, and the junction held 6 bases outside the gene matches. The CDR3 is made up of 16 amino acids. The germline CDR1 and CDR2 sequences are DFQATT and SNEGSKA (reference sequence). The CDR3 nucleotides are TGCAGTGCTAGAGATTCCTTACTAGCGGGAGCCGGGGAGCTGTTTTTT. This translates into CSARDSLLAGAGELFF.

V gene TRBV5-1 combines with J gene TRBJ1-6, with D possibly being TRBD1 (5 bases). Germline V CDR1 and CDR2: SGHRS, YFSETQ. V lost 4 bases, J lost 5 bases, and 13 bases lay in between. There are 15 residues in the CDR3. The CDR3 bases are TGCGCCAGCAGCGAACAGGCGGCGGATAATTCACCCCTCCACTTT. Protein sequence: CASSEQAADNSPLHF. The variable domain in full, with the rest retrieved from reference TRBV5-1 and TRBJ1-6, is KAGVTQTPRYLIKTRGQQVTLSCSPISGHRSVSWYQQTPGQGLQFLFEYFSETQRNKGNFPGRFSGRQFSNSRSEMNVSTLELGDSALYLCASSEQAADNSPLHFGNGTRLTVT.

This clonotype turned up a few times. The chain recombines TRBV20-1 with TRBJ2-2; possibly TRBD2 for D (6 bases). Germline CDR1 and CDR2: DFQATT and SNEGSKA (reference sequence). V shed 2 bases and J shed 9 bases, with 22 bases lying between them. There are 16 residues in the CDR3. The CDR3 DNA reads as TGCAGTGCTAGACACCCCGGGAGTCTATTCGGCCGGGAGCTGTTTTTT. It translates to CSARHPGSLFGRELFF.

CDR3 residues: CASSRQGGGGADTQYF. Written as DNA, the CDR3 is TGTGCCAGCAGCCGCCAAGGAGGCGGGGGGGCGGATACGCAGTATTTT. J is TRBJ2-3 and V is TRBV3-1, with 9 bases that match TRBD2. J gave up 6 bases and V 4 bases, and 11 bases lay outside the gene matches. CDR3 size: 16 residues. CDR1 is LGHDT, CDR2 YNNKEL, per germline (reference sequence).

The chain links TRBV5-4 to TRBJ2-7; 13 bases are shared with TRBD2. This CDR3 has 17 residues. Germline V gene lookup returns CDR1 SGHNT and CDR2 YYREEE (reference sequence). The CDR3 bases are TGTGCCAGCAGCTGGTCGGGACTAGCGGGAATCTCCCACGAGCAGTACGTC. Translation gives CASSWSGLAGISHEQYV.

The V gene is TRBV7-6, the J gene TRBJ2-2; the D is unclear. The CDR3 runs to 14 residues. CDR1 is SGHVS and CDR2 is FNYEAQ in the germline V gene. The ends were cut back, 5 bases at V and 6 bases at J, with 13 bases in the middle. The CDR3 region has the DNA TGTGCCAGCAGCGCCGGGTCCGCCGCCGGGGAGCTGTTTTTT. Its translation: CASSAGSAAGELFF.

This clonotype was detected a few times. The rearrangement links TRBV25-1 to TRBJ1-2; TRBD1 aligns across 8 bases. The CDR3 length is 14 residues. In germline, CDR1 is MGHDK, CDR2 SYGVNS. Trimming took 6 bases from V and 12 from J; bases not matched to a gene: 15. The CDR3 DNA follows: TGTGCCAGCAGGCCGGCAACAGGGGGAAAGGGAAACACCTTC. Amino acid sequence: CASRPATGGKGNTF.

There are a few counts of this clonotype. CDR3 DNA: TGCGCCAGCACGGGACAGACCACCGGGGAGCTGTTTTTT. Translated: CASTGQTTGELFF. The chain carries TRBV5-1 and TRBJ2-2; 7 bases match TRBD1. Unmatched junction bases numbered 3, after V lost 6 bases and J lost 4 bases. The germline V gene encodes CDR1 SGHRS and CDR2 YFSETQ. CDR3 length equals 13 residues.

The J gene is TRBJ2-3, the V gene TRBV27; D is uncertain. The ends were cut back, 1 base at V and 4 bases at J, with 9 bases in the middle. The germline V gene has CDR1 MNHEY and CDR2 SMNVEV (reference sequence). CDR3 size: 14 residues. CDR3 sequence (DNA): TGTGCCAGCAGTTTATTCGGGCCTCCAGATACGCAGTATTTT. Amino acid sequence: CASSLFGPPDTQYF.

This clonotype was seen a handful of times. This chain joins TRBV29-1 and TRBJ2-3; the D call may be TRBD1 or TRBD2 (5 bases each). Trimming cost V 5 bases and J 0 bases, with 9 bases left between them. Per germline, CDR1 SQVTM and CDR2 ANQGSEA. The CDR3 is made up of 13 amino acids. In DNA, the CDR3 is TGCAGCGTTTTCCGGGACAGCACAGATACGCAGTATTTT. It is translated as CSVFRDSTDTQYF.

The rearrangement links TRBV7-2 to TRBJ2-1, with TRBD2 identical over 8 bases. Germline assignment: CDR1 SGHTA and CDR2 FQGNSA. This CDR3 comprises 14 residues. The trim removed 6 bases at V and 6 bases at J, leaving 7 bases unmatched. CDR3 DNA sequence: TGTGCCAGCAGTCCGGGACTAGGCTCCAATGAGCAGTTCTTC. Amino acids: CASSPGLGSNEQFF.

J is TRBJ1-4 and V is TRBV20-1; D remains ambiguous. The V gene's germline CDR1 is DFQATT and CDR2 SNEGSKA (reference sequence). The CDR3 length is 13 residues. The ends were cut back, 6 bases at V and 0 bases at J, with 8 bases in the middle. For the CDR3, the DNA is TGCAGTGCGAACAGAGCAACTAATGAAAAACTGTTTTTT. Its translation: CSANRATNEKLFF.

This clonotype was counted between two and nine times. This chain joins TRBV6-2 or TRBV6-3 and TRBJ2-7; TRBD2 matches at 11 bases. Per germline, CDR1 MNHEY and CDR2 SVGEGT. The CDR3 is made up of 14 amino acids. With V trimmed by 7 bases and J by 4 bases, 6 bases remained unmatched. The CDR3: CASTIGTSGYEQYF. Here the CDR3 DNA reads TGTGCCAGCACCATAGGGACTAGCGGATACGAGCAGTACTTC.

This rearrangement joins TRBV7-2 to TRBJ2-1; D is undetermined. The tail of the sequence fits TRBJ2-5 better, so the J call may be wrong. The CDR3 sequence is 15 residues long. Per the germline V gene, CDR1 is SGHTA and CDR2 is FQGNSA. The CDR3 DNA is TGTGCCAGCAGCTTAGCCGGAGCGCATCAAGAGACCCAGTACTTC. It is translated as CASSLAGAHQETQYF.

This clonotype has just a few counts. CDR3 amino acids: CSAPSGGAATGELFF. As DNA, the CDR3 is TGCAGTGCTCCATCCGGGGGGGCGGCCACCGGGGAGCTGTTTTTT. V gene TRBV20-1 combines with J gene TRBJ2-2; 8 bases align to TRBD2. Germline assignment: CDR1 DFQATT and CDR2 SNEGSKA (reference sequence). There are 15 residues in the CDR3. With V trimmed by 5 bases and J by 4 bases, 9 bases remained unmatched.

Remarks on this clonotype: At one boundary the junction diverges from the germline segment, which might be a read error. The chain combines TRBV5-1 with TRBJ2-6; tentative D call: TRBD2 (5 bases). This CDR3 has 16 amino acids. CDR1 and CDR2 from the germline V gene are SGHRS and YFSETQ. The CDR3 spells CASSLLARSGANVLTF. The DNA of the CDR3 is TGCGCCAGTAGCTTGTTAGCGAGGTCTGGGGCCAACGTCCTGACTTTC.

As regards this clonotype: This may arise from a read error, as a much more abundant clone is one base away. CDR3 sequence reads: CASGKSVSDQYNEQFF. CDR3 bases: TGTGCCAGCGGGAAGAGCGTGAGCGACCAATACAATGAGCAGTTCTTC. V usage is TRBV14 and J usage is TRBJ2-1, with D hard to call. Between the trimmed V and J ends, which lost 8 bases and 4 bases, there was a span of 21 bases. The CDR3 sequence is 16 residues long. The germline CDR1 and CDR2 sequences are SGHDN and FVKESK.

V and J are TRBV6-2 or TRBV6-3 and TRBJ2-7; D gene ambiguous. Germline CDR1 MNHEY, CDR2 SVGEGT. The CDR3 totals 14 residues. The V gene lost 6 bases and the J gene lost 2 bases, with 14 bases spanning the gap. The CDR3 sequence is CASRLGETAYEQYF. The CDR3 nucleotides are TGTGCCAGCAGGTTAGGCGAAACGGCCTACGAGCAGTACTTC.

The gene calls are TRBV7-6 and TRBJ2-1; D unclear. Deletions cut 5 bases from V and 10 bases from J, with 12 bases between. In germline, CDR1 is SGHVS, CDR2 FNYEAQ. CDR3 size: 12 residues. In DNA, the CDR3 is TGTGCCAGCAGCGCCTGGACCAGCGAGCAGTTCTTC. Amino acids: CASSAWTSEQFF.

This clonotype turned up a few times. The germline gene is not matched at one end of the junction; a read error may be the cause. The chain combines TRBV7-2 with TRBJ2-3; D unresolved. Germline CDR1 and CDR2: SGHTA and FQGNSA. This CDR3 has 13 residues. CDR3 sequence: CAGSSPPTDTQYF. The CDR3 region has the DNA TGTGCCGGCAGCTCGCCCCCCACAGATACGCAGTATTTT.

The chain combines TRBV7-2 with TRBJ1-4; 10 bases are shared with TRBD1. The CDR3 sequence is 13 residues long. Germline loops: CDR1 SGHTA, CDR2 FQGNSA. V lost 5 bases to trimming and J lost 17 bases; unmatched junction nucleotides: 11. CDR3 sequence: CASSLDRGRSIFF. CDR3 bases: TGTGCCAGCAGCCTCGACAGGGGGCGGTCCATTTTTTTT.

In its sample, this clonotype was seen a few times. The chain links TRBV5-1 to TRBJ2-1; TRBD1 or TRBD2 may be the D gene (5 bases each). In germline, CDR1 is SGHRS, CDR2 YFSETQ. The CDR3 spans 15 residues. V was trimmed by 4 bases and J by 6 bases, leaving 17 bases between them. The CDR3 nucleotides are TGCGCCAGCAGCCCCGGGGACGGCAAGGGCAATGAGCAGTTCTTC. Its translation: CASSPGDGKGNEQFF.